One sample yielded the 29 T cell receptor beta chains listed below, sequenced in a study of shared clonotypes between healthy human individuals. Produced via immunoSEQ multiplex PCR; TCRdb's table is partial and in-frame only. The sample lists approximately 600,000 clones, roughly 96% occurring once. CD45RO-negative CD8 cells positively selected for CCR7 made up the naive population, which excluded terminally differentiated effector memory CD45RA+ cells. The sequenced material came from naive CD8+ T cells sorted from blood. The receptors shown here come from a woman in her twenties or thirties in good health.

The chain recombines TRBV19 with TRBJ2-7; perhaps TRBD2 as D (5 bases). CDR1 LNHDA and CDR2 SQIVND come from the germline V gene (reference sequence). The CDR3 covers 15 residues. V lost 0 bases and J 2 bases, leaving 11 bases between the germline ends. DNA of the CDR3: TGTGCCAGTAGTATAGATCGCGGGTCTGCCTACGAGCAGTACTTC. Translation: CASSIDRGSAYEQYF.

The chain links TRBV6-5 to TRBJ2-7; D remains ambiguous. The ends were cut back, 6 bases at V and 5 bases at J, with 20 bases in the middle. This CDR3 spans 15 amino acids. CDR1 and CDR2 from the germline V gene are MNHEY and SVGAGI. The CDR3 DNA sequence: TGTGCCAGCAGAGAGACAAGTCCCCCTGTTCACGAGCAGTACTTC. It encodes CASRETSPPVHEQYF.

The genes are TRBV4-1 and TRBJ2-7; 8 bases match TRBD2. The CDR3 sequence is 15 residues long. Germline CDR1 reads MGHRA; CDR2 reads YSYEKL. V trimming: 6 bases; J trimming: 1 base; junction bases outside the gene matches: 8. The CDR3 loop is CASRLGLAPSYEQYF. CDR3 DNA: TGCGCCAGCAGGTTAGGACTAGCCCCATCCTACGAGCAGTACTTC.

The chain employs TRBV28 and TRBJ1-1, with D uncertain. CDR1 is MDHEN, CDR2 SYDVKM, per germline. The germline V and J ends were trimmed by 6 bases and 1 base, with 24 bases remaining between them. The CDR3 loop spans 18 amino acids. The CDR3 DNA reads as TGTGCCAGCAGCGGCGTGGACCTCACCGAGAGAGAGAACACTGAAGCTTTCTTT. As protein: CASSGVDLTERENTEAFF.

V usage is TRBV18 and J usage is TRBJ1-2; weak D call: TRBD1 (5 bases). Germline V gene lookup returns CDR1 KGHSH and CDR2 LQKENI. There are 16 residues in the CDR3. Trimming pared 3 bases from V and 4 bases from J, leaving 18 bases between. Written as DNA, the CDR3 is TGTGCCAGCTCACCGGAATCGGGACGGAACGTCTATGGCTACACCTTC. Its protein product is CASSPESGRNVYGYTF. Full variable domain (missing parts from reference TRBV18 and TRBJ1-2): NAGVMQNPRHLVRRRGQEARLRCSPMKGHSHVYWYRQLPEEGLKFMVYLQKENIIDESGMPKERFSAEFPKEGPSILRIQQVVRGDSAAYFCASSPESGRNVYGYTFGSGTRLTVV.

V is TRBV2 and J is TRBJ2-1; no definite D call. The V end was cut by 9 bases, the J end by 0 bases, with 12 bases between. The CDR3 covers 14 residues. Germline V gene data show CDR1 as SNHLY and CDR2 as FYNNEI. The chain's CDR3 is CASRVMSSYNEQFF. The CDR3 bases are TGTGCCAGTCGGGTTATGAGCTCCTACAATGAGCAGTTCTTC.

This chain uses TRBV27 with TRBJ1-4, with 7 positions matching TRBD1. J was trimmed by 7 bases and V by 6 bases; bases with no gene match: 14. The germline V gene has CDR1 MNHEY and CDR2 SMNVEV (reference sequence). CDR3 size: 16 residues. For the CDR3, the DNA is TGTGCCAGCAGCCCCTGGGGAGGGGGCAGCGCTGAAAAACTGTTTTTT. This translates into CASSPWGGGSAEKLFF.

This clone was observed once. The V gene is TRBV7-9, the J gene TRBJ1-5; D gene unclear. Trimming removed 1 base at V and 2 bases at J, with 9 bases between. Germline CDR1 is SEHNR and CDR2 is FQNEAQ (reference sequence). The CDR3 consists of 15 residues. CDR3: CASSLGEPGNQPQHF. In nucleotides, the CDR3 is TGTGCCAGCAGCTTAGGGGAACCAGGCAATCAGCCCCAGCATTTT.

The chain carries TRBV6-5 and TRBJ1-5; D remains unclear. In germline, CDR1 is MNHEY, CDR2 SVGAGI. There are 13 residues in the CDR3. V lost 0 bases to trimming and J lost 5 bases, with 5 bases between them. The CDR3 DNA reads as TGTGCCAGCAGTTACTCGATGTATCAGCCCCAGCATTTT. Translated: CASSYSMYQPQHF.

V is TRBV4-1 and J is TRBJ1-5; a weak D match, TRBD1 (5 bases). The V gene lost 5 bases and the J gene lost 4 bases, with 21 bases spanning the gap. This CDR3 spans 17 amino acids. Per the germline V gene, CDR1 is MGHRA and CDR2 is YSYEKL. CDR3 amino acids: CASSVGTGNPSNQPQHF. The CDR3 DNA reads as TGCGCCAGCAGCGTAGGGACGGGCAACCCTAGTAATCAGCCCCAGCATTTT.

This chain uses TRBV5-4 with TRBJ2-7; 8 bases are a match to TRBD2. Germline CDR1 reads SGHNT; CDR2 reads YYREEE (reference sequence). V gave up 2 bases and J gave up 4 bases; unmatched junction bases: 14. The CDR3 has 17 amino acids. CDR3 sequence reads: CASSFVISRLAHYEQYF. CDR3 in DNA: TGTGCCAGCAGCTTCGTGATATCTCGACTAGCGCATTACGAGCAGTACTTC.

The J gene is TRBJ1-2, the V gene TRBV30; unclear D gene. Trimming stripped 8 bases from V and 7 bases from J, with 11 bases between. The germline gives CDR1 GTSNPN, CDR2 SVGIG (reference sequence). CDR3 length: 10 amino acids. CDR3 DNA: TGTGCCGGAAGACATGTTGGCTACACCTTC. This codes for CAGRHVGYTF.

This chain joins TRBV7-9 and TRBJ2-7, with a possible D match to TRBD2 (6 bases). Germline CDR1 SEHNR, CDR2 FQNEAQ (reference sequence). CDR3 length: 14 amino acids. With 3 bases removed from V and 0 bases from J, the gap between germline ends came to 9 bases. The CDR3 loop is CASSFGRDSYEQYF. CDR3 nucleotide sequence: TGTGCCAGCAGCTTCGGGCGGGACTCCTACGAGCAGTACTTC.

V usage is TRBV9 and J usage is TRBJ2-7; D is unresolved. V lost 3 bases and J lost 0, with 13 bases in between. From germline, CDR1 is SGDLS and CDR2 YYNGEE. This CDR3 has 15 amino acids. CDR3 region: CASSEDALTSYEQYF. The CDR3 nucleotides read TGTGCCAGCAGCGAGGACGCCCTGACCTCCTACGAGCAGTACTTC.

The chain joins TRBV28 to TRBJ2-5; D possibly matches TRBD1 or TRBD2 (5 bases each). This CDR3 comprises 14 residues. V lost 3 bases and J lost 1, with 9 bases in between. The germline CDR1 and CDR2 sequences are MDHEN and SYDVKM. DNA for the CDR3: TGTGCCAGCAGTTTTTTTGGGGGCCAAGAGACCCAGTACTTC. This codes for CASSFFGGQETQYF.

The CDR3 coding sequence is TGCGCCAGCAGCCAAGTAGGAGGGAGACGGGTCAATGAGCAGTTCTTC. Translated: CASSQVGGRRVNEQFF. This sequence joins TRBV4-1 and TRBJ2-1, with TRBD2 as a possible D gene (6 bases). Trimming pared 1 base from V and 6 bases from J, leaving 16 bases between. This CDR3 has 16 amino acids. The germline gives CDR1 MGHRA, CDR2 YSYEKL.

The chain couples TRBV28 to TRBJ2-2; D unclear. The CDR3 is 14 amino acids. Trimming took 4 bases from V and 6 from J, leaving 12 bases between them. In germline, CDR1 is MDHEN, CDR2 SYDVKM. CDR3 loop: CASSSVRLAGELFF. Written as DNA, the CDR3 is TGTGCCAGCAGTTCGGTCAGGCTCGCCGGGGAGCTGTTTTTT.

The CDR3 here is CASREIGTQYF. CDR3 bases: TGTGCCAGCAGGGAGATTGGGACCCAGTACTTC. The rearrangement links TRBV2 to TRBJ2-5; D is unresolved. Germline CDR1 and CDR2: SNHLY and FYNNEI. The germline V and J ends were trimmed by 6 bases and 7 bases, with 9 bases remaining between them. This CDR3 spans 11 amino acids. The entire variable domain, with the rest obtained from reference TRBV2 and TRBJ2-5, is as follows: EPEVTQTPSHQVTQMGQEVILRCVPISNHLYFYWYRQILGQKVEFLVSFYNNEISEKSEIFDDQFSVERPDGSNFTLKIRSTKLEDSAMYFCASREIGTQYFGPGTRLLVL.

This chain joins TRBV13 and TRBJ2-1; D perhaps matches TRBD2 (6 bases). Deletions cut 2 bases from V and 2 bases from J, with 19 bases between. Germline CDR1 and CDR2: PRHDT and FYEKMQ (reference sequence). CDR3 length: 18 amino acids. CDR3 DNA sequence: TGTGCCAGCAGCTTATTCGCTTTAACGGGAGTCACCTACAATGAGCAGTTCTTC. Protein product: CASSLFALTGVTYNEQFF.

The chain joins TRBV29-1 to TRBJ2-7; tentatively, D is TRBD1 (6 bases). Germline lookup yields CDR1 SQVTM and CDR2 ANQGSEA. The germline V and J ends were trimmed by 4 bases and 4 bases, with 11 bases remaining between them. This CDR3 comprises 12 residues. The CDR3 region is CSVVGQKYEQYF. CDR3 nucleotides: TGCAGCGTTGTAGGACAGAAGTACGAGCAGTACTTC.

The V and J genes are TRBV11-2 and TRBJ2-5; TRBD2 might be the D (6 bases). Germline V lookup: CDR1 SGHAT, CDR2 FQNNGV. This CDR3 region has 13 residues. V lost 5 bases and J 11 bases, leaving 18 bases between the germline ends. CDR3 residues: CASSDRLVVEQYF. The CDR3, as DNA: TGTGCCAGCAGCGACCGACTAGTGGTTGAGCAGTACTTC.

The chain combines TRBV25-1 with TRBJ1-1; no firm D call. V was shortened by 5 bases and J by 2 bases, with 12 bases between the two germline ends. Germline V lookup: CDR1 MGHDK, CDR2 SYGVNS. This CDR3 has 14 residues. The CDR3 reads CASSTYRDNTEAFF. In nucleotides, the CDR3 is TGTGCCAGCAGTACCTACAGAGACAACACTGAAGCTTTCTTT.

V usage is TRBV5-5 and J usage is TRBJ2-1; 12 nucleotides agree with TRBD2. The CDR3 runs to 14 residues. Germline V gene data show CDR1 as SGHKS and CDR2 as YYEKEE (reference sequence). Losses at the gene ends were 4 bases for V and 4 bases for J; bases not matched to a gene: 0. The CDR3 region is CASSGLAGYNEQFF. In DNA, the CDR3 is TGTGCCAGCAGCGGACTAGCGGGGTACAATGAGCAGTTCTTC.

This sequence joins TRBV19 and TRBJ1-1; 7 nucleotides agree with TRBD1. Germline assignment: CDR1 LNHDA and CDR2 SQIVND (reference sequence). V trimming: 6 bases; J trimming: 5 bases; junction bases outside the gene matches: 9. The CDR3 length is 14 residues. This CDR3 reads CASSSKTGETEAFF. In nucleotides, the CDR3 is TGTGCCAGTAGCTCCAAAACAGGGGAGACTGAAGCTTTCTTT.

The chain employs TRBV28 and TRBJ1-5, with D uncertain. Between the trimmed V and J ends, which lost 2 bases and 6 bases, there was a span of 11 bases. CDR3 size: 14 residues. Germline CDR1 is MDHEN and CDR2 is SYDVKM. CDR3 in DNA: TGTGCCAGCAGTTTAGGGAGCCGGGTTCAGCCCCAGCATTTT. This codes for CASSLGSRVQPQHF.

The chain's CDR3 is CASSVVDREGEQYF. CDR3 sequence (DNA): TGTGCCAGCAGCGTAGTGGACAGGGAAGGCGAGCAGTACTTC. The rearrangement joins TRBV9 to TRBJ2-7, with TRBD1 matching over 8 bases. The CDR3 length is 14 residues. Per the germline V gene, CDR1 is SGDLS and CDR2 is YYNGEE. V shed 0 bases and J 6 bases; nucleotides not matched to a gene: 5.

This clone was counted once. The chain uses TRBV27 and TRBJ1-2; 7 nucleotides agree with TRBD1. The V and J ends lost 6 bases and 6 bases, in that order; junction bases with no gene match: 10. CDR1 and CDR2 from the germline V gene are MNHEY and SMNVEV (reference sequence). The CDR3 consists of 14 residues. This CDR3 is CASRPAQGIHGYTF. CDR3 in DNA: TGTGCCAGCAGGCCCGCACAGGGGATCCATGGCTACACCTTC.

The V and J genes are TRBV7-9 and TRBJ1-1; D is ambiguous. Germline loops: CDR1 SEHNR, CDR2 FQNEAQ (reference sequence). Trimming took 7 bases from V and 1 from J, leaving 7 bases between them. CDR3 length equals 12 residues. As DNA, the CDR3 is TGTGCCAGCATGAGCCCGAACACTGAAGCTTTCTTT. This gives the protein CASMSPNTEAFF.

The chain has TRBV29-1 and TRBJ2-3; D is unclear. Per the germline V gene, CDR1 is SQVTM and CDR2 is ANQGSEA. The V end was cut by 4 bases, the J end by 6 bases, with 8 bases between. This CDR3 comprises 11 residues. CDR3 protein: CSVVQPDTQYF. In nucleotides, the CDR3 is TGCAGCGTTGTCCAGCCCGATACGCAGTATTTT.